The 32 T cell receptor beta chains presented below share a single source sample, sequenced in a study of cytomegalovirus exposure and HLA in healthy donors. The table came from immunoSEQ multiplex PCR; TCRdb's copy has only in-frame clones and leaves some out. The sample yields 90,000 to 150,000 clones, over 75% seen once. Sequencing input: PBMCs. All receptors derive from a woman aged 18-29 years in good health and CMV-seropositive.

As DNA, the CDR3 is TGTGCCAGCAGCTTATGGCAGGGGGAGACCCAGTACTTC. This translates into CASSLWQGETQYF. J is TRBJ2-5 and V is TRBV7-3; D perhaps matches TRBD1 (6 bases). With 2 bases removed from V and 5 bases from J, the gap between germline ends came to 9 bases. The length of the CDR3 is 13 residues. CDR1 is SGHTA, CDR2 FQGTGA, per germline.

For the CDR3, the DNA is TGTGCCAGCAGTGGCGGGGGCAACCGGGATACGCAGTATTTT. Protein: CASSGGGNRDTQYF. The V gene is TRBV2, the J gene TRBJ2-3; tentatively, D is TRBD2 (7 bases). The CDR3 is 14 residues long. Germline CDR1 reads SNHLY; CDR2 reads FYNNEI. V lost 4 bases and J lost 6, with 14 bases in between.

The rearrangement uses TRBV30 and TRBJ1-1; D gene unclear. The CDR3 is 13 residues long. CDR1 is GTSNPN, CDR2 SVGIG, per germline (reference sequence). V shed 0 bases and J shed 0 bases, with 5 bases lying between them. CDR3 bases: TGTGCCTGGAGTGTACCTATGAACACTGAAGCTTTCTTT. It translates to CAWSVPMNTEAFF. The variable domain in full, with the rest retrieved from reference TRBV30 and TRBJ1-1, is SQTIHQWPATLVQPVGSPLSLECTVEGTSNPNLYWYRQAAGRGLQLLFYSVGIGQISSEVPQNLSASRPQDRQFILSSKKLLLSDSGFYLCAWSVPMNTEAFFGQGTRLTVV.

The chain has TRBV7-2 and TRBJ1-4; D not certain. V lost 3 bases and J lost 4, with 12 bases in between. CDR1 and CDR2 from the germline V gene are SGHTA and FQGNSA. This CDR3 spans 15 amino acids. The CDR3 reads CASSFLQANNEKLFF. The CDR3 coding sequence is TGTGCCAGCAGCTTTTTGCAGGCAAATAATGAAAAACTGTTTTTT.

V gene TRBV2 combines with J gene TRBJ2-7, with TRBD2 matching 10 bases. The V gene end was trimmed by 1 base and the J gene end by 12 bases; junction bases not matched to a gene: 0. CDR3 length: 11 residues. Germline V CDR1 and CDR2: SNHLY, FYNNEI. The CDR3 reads CASSEGTSGYF. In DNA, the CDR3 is TGTGCCAGCAGTGAAGGGACTAGCGGGTACTTC.

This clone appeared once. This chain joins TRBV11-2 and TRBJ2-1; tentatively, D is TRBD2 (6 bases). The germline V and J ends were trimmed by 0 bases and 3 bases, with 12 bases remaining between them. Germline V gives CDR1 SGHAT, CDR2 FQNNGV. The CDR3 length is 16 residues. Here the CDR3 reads CASSLDPGLVYNEQFF. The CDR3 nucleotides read TGTGCCAGCAGCTTAGATCCGGGACTCGTCTACAATGAGCAGTTCTTC.

Here the CDR3 reads CASRTPGGGYSNQPQHF. The DNA of the CDR3 is TGTGCCAGCAGGACTCCGGGGGGCGGTTATAGCAATCAGCCCCAGCATTTT. V and J are TRBV2 and TRBJ1-5, with a possible D match to TRBD1 (6 bases). The CDR3 spans 17 residues. Trimming pared 6 bases from V and 0 bases from J, leaving 18 bases between. Germline V gives CDR1 SNHLY, CDR2 FYNNEI. Full variable domain (remainder filled in from reference TRBV2 and TRBJ1-5): EPEVTQTPSHQVTQMGQEVILRCVPISNHLYFYWYRQILGQKVEFLVSFYNNEISEKSEIFDDQFSVERPDGSNFTLKIRSTKLEDSAMYFCASRTPGGGYSNQPQHFGDGTRLSIL.

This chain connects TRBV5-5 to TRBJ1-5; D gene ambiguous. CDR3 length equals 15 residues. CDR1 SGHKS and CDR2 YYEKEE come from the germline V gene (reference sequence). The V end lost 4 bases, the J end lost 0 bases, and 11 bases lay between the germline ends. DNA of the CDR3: TGTGCCAGCAGCCCCAGGTCAGATAGCAATCAGCCCCAGCATTTT. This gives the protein CASSPRSDSNQPQHF.

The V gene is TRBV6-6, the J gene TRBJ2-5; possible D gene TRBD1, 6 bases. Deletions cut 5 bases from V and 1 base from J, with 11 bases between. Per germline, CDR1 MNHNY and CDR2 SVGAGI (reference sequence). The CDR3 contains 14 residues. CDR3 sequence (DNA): TGTGCCAGCAGTCCCCCGACAGGCCAAGAGACCCAGTACTTC. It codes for CASSPPTGQETQYF.

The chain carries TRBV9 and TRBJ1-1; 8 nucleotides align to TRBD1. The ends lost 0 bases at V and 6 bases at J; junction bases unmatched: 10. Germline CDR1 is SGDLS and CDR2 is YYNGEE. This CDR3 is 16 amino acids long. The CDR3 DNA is TGTGCCAGCAGCGTAGAGTCAGGGGGCAGTGTACCTGAAGCTTTCTTT. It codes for CASSVESGGSVPEAFF.

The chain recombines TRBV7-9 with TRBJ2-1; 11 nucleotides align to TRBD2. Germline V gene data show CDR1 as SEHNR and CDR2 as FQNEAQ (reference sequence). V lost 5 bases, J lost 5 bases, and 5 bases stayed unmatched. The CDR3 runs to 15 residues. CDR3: CASSLSGLADNEQFF. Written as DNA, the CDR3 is TGTGCCAGCAGCCTATCGGGACTAGCGGACAATGAGCAGTTCTTC.

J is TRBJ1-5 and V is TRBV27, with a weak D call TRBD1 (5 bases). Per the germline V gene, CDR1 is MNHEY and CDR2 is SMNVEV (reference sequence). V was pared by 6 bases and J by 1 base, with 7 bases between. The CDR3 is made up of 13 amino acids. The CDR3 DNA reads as TGTGCCAGCAGCCGACAGAGCAATCAGCCCCAGCATTTT. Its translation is CASSRQSNQPQHF.

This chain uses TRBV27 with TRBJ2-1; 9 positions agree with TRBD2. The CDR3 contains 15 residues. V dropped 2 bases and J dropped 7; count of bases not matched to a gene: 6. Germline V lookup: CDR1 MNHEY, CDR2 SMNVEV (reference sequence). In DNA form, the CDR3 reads TGTGCCAGCAGTTTAATGGCGGGAGGGTTAAATGAGCAGTTCTTC. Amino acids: CASSLMAGGLNEQFF.

The CDR3 region is CASSSDRGLPEAFF. The CDR3 DNA sequence: TGTGCCAGCAGCTCTGACAGGGGGCTCCCTGAAGCTTTCTTT. The chain employs TRBV11-3 and TRBJ1-1; TRBD1 matches at 10 bases. This CDR3 spans 14 amino acids. The V gene's germline CDR1 is SGHNT and CDR2 YENEEA. With 4 bases clipped from V and 6 bases from J, the junction kept 5 bases outside the gene matches.

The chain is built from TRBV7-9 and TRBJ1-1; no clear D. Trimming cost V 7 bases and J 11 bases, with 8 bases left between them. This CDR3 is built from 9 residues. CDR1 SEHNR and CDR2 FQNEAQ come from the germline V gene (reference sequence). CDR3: CASTSGAFF. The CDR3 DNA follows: TGTGCCAGCACCTCGGGTGCTTTCTTT.

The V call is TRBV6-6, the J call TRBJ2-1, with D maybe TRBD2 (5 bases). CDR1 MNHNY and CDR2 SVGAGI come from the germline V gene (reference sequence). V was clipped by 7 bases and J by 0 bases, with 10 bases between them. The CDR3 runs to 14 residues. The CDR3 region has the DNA TGTGCCAGCAACGGACTGAGCTCCTACAATGAGCAGTTCTTC. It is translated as CASNGLSSYNEQFF.

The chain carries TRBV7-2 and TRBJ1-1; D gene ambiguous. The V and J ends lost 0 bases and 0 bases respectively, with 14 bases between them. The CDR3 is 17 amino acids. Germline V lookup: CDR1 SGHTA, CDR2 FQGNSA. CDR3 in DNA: TGTGCCAGCAGCTTAGCCGGTCCGCCGGGGTTGAACACTGAAGCTTTCTTT. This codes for CASSLAGPPGLNTEAFF.

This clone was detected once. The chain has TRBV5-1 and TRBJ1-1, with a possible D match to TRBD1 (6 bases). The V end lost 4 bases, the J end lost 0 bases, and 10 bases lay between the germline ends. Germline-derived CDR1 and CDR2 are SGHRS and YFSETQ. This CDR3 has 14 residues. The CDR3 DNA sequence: TGCGCCAGCAGCCTGGACAGTATGAACACTGAAGCTTTCTTT. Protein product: CASSLDSMNTEAFF. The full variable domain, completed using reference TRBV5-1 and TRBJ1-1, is KAGVTQTPRYLIKTRGQQVTLSCSPISGHRSVSWYQQTPGQGLQFLFEYFSETQRNKGNFPGRFSGRQFSNSRSEMNVSTLELGDSALYLCASSLDSMNTEAFFGQGTRLTVV.

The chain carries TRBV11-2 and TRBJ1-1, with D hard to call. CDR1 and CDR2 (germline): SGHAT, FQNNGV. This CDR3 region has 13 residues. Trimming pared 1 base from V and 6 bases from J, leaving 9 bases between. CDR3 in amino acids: CASSLAARAEAFF. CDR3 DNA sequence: TGTGCCAGCAGCTTAGCTGCACGGGCTGAAGCTTTCTTT.

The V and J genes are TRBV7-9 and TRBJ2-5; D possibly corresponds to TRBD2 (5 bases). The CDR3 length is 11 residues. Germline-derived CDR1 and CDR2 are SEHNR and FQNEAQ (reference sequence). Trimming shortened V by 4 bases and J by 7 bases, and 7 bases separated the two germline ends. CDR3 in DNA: TGTGCCAGCAGCTCCAGCGGGACCCAGTACTTC. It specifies CASSSSGTQYF.

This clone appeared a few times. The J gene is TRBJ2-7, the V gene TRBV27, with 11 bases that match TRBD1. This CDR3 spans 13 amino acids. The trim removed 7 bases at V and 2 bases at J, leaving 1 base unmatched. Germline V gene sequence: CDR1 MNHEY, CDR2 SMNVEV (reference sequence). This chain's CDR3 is CASTGQGAYEQYF. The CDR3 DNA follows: TGTGCCAGCACGGGACAGGGGGCCTACGAGCAGTACTTC.

CDR3 sequence: CASSLQGSWNEQFF. The CDR3 nucleotides are TGTGCCAGCAGTCTTCAGGGCTCCTGGAATGAGCAGTTCTTC. V is TRBV2 and J is TRBJ2-1, with a weak D call TRBD1 (5 bases). Trimming took off 5 bases at V and 7 bases at J, with 15 bases between the two ends. The CDR3 totals 14 residues. Germline-derived CDR1 and CDR2 are SNHLY and FYNNEI.

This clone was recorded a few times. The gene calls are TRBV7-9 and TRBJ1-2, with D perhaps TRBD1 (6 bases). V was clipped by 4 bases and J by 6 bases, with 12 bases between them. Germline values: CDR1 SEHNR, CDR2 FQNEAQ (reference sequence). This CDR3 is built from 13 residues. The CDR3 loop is CASSWRTEDGYTF. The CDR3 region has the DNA TGTGCCAGCAGCTGGAGGACAGAGGATGGCTACACCTTC.

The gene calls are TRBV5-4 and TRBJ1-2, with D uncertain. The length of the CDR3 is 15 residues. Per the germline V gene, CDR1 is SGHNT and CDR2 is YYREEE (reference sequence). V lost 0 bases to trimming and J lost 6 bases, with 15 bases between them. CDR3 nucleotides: TGTGCCAGCAGCTTGGCCTCGGGGTTCAGAAATGGCTACACCTTC. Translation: CASSLASGFRNGYTF.

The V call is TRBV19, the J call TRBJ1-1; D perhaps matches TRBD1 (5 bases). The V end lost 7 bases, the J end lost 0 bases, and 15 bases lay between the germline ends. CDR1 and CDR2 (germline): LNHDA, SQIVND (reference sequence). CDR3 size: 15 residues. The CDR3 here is CASKTGGTMNTEAFF. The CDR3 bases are TGTGCCAGTAAGACCGGGGGGACTATGAACACTGAAGCTTTCTTT.

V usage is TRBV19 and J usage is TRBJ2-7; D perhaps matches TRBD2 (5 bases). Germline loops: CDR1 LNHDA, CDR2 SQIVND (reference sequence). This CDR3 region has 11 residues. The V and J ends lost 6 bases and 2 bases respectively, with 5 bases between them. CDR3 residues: CASSGTYEQYF. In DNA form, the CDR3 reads TGTGCCAGTAGCGGGACCTACGAGCAGTACTTC. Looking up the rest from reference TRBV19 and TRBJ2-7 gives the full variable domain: DGGITQSPKYLFRKEGQNVTLSCEQNLNHDAMYWYRQDPGQGLRLIYYSQIVNDFQKGDIAEGYSVSREKKESFPLTVTSAQKNPTAFYLCASSGTYEQYFGPGTRLTVT.

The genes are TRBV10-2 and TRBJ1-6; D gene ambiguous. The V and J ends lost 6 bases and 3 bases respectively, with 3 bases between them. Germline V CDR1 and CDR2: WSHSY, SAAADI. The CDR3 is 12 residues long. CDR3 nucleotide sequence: TGCGCCAGCAGCCACTATAATTCACCCCTCCACTTT. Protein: CASSHYNSPLHF.

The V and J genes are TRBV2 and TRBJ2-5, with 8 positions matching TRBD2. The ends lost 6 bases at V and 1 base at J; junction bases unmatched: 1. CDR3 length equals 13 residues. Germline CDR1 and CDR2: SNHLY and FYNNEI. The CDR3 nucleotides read TGTGCCAGCAGCGGGGGGGCCCAAGAGACCCAGTACTTC. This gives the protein CASSGGAQETQYF.

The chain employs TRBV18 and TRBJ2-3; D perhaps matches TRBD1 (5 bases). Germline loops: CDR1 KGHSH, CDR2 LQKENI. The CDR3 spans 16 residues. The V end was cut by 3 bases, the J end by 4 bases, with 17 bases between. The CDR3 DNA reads TGTGCCAGCTCACCGGGATCCTGGGGCTCGTCAGATACGCAGTATTTT. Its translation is CASSPGSWGSSDTQYF.

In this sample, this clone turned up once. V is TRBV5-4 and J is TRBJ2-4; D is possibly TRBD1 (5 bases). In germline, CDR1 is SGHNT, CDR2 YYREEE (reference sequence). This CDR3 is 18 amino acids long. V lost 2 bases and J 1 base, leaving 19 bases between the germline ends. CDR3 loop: CASSLGANTLVAKNIQYF. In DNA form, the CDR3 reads TGTGCCAGCAGCTTAGGGGCTAATACCCTTGTGGCCAAAAACATTCAGTACTTC.

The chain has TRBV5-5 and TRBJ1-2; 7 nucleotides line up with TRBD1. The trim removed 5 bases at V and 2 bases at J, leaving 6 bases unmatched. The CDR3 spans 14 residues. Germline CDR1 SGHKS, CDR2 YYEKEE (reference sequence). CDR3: CASSSGTVNYGYTF. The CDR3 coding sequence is TGTGCCAGCAGTTCTGGGACAGTCAACTATGGCTACACCTTC.

CDR3 sequence (DNA): TGTGCCAGCAGCCCTATCGAACCCCAAGACACAGATACGCAGTATTTT. Its protein product is CASSPIEPQDTDTQYF. The chain uses TRBV7-8 and TRBJ2-3; D is unclear. Germline loops: CDR1 SGHVS, CDR2 FQNEAQ. Trimming removed 5 bases from V and 2 bases from J, with 17 bases in between. This CDR3 comprises 16 residues.